This entry describes one T cell receptor (beta chain). V was clipped by 6 bases and J by 7 bases, with 19 bases between them. The CDR3 loop spans 15 amino acids. The germline CDR1 and CDR2 sequences are MRHNA and SNTAGT. The sample comes from a study of control samples from healthy donors and cancer patients. Assay: immunoSEQ multiplex PCR; the TCRdb copy retains only in-frame clones and omits some. The table records about 410,000 clones, 75% to 95% of them present only once. The genes are TRBV6-4 and TRBJ2-1; D might be TRBD2 (5 bases). This TCR derives from a man aged 40-50 years with head and neck cancer. The sample was PBMCs. CDR3 protein: CASSPGGLGLNEQFF. In DNA, the CDR3 is TGTGCCAGCAGCCCCGGCGGGTTGGGGTTAAATGAGCAGTTCTTC.